Listed below are T cell receptor beta chains from one sample, sequenced in a study of blood T cell repertoires in COVID-19. The table came from immunoSEQ multiplex PCR; TCRdb's copy has only in-frame clones and leaves some out. The sample lists 99,000 or so clones, around 76% occurring once. Sequencing was performed on peripheral blood. These receptors all come from an older woman with acute or convalescent COVID-19. Both conserved end residues are part of each CDR3. D genes are given only for firm matches. Expanded clones are given a class, and other clones once, few, many or no size at all.

J gene,V gene,D gene,clone size,CDR3 protein,CDR3 DNA
TRBJ1-2,TRBV24-1,NA,NA,CATSDPLF,TGTGCCACCAGTGATCCCCTTTTC
TRBJ1-4,TRBV2,NA,NA,CASSDVTQANEKLFF,TGTGCCAGCAGTGATGTGACGCAGGCTAATGAAAAACTGTTTTTT
TRBJ1-5,TRBV19,NA,once,CASSIPRKTGSEYSNQPQHF,TGTGCCAGTAGTATCCCCCGAAAGACAGGATCGGAATATAGCAATCAGCCCCAGCATTTT
TRBJ2-1,TRBV3-1/TRBV3-2,NA,NA,CASSKPAGEQFF,TGTGCCAGCAGCAAACCTGCGGGTGAGCAGTTCTTC
TRBJ1-3,TRBV14,NA,few,CASSHKHTRNTIYF,TGTGCCAGCAGCCACAAGCACACCAGGAACACCATATATTTT
TRBJ2-2,TRBV5-4,TRBD2,NA,CASSLERGGWTGELFF,TGTGCCAGCAGCTTGGAGCGGGGGGGCTGGACCGGGGAGCTGTTTTTT
TRBJ2-4,TRBV3-1/TRBV3-2,TRBD1,NA,CASSLAGTGVNIQYF,TGTGCCAGCAGCCTCGCCGGGACAGGGGTAAACATTCAGTACTTC
TRBJ2-6,TRBV6-1,NA,NA,CASSEKSLRANVLTF,TGTGCCAGCAGTGAAAAATCTTTAAGGGCCAACGTCCTGACTTTC
TRBJ1-5,TRBV7-2,NA,NA,CASSLGHPNQPQHF,TGTGCCAGCAGTTTAGGGCACCCAAATCAGCCCCAGCATTTT
TRBJ2-7,TRBV18,NA,NA,CASSPKQRLSSYEQYF,TGTGCCAGCTCACCAAAGCAACGACTTAGCTCCTACGAGCAGTACTTC
TRBJ2-7,TRBV4-1,TRBD2,NA,CASSHGPGGYEQYF,TGCGCCAGCAGCCACGGACCGGGAGGCTACGAGCAGTACTTC
TRBJ1-1,TRBV5-4,TRBD1,NA,CASSRFLTGANTEAFF,TGTGCCAGCAGCCGATTTTTGACAGGGGCGAACACTGAAGCTTTCTTT
TRBJ1-2,TRBV7-2,NA,NA,CASSLGGVSPNYGYTF,TGTGCCAGCAGCTTAGGCGGGGTCAGCCCTAACTATGGCTACACCTTC
TRBJ2-3,TRBV6-5,NA,once,CASSPGGTRSDTQYF,TGTGCCAGCAGCCCAGGGGGGACTAGATCAGATACGCAGTATTTT
TRBJ2-3,TRBV2,NA,NA,CASSDRPGPDTQYF,TGTGCCAGCAGTGACCGACCAGGGCCAGATACGCAGTATTTT
TRBJ1-1,TRBV6-5,TRBD1,NA,CASSSHGTGRTTEAFF,TGTGCCAGCAGTTCCCACGGGACAGGGCGGACAACTGAAGCTTTCTTT
TRBJ2-5,TRBV29-1,NA,NA,CSTASAGRETQYF,TGCAGCACAGCTTCGGCAGGGCGAGAGACCCAGTACTTC
TRBJ2-2,TRBV24-1,TRBD1,NA,CATSDSGQKNTGELFF,TGTGCCACCAGTGATTCGGGACAGAAGAACACCGGGGAGCTGTTTTTT
TRBJ1-2,TRBV23-1,TRBD1,NA,CASSLYRDRGSGYTF,TGCGCCAGCAGTTTATACCGGGACAGGGGGAGCGGCTACACCTTC
TRBJ1-1,TRBV29-1,NA,few,CSVEGRGSGTEAFF,TGCAGCGTTGAAGGGCGGGGTTCGGGCACTGAAGCTTTCTTT
TRBJ2-3,TRBV19,TRBD1,once,CASSLRTGGTDTQYF,TGTGCCAGTAGTCTCCGGACAGGGGGCACAGATACGCAGTATTTT
TRBJ1-1,TRBV28,NA,once,CASSLNRALGNTEAFF,TGTGCCAGCAGTCTTAACAGGGCTCTCGGAAACACTGAAGCTTTCTTT
TRBJ1-2,TRBV5-6,TRBD1,NA,CASSPHGQVGGYTF,TGTGCCAGCAGCCCCCATGGACAGGTTGGGGGCTACACCTTC
TRBJ2-3,TRBV27,TRBD1,once,CASTRTGGDPTQYF,TGTGCCAGCACCCGGACAGGGGGCGACCCTACGCAGTATTTT
TRBJ1-1,TRBV25-1,NA,NA,CASSDSWAQNTEAFF,TGTGCCAGCAGTGATTCTTGGGCGCAGAACACTGAAGCTTTCTTT
TRBJ1-2,TRBV5-4,NA,NA,CASSLGDRIYGYTF,TGTGCCAGCAGCTTGGGCGACAGAATCTATGGCTACACCTTC
TRBJ1-4,TRBV4-3,NA,NA,CASSPRGATNEKLFF,TGCGCCAGCAGCCCACGGGGTGCAACTAATGAAAAACTGTTTTTT
TRBJ2-7,TRBV27,NA,few,CASSLQTPKGGYEQYF,TGTGCCAGCAGTTTACAGACACCTAAGGGAGGCTACGAGCAGTACTTC
TRBJ2-7,TRBV19,TRBD1,once,CASSLTGGAYEQYF,TGTGCCAGTAGTCTTACAGGGGGCGCATACGAGCAGTACTTC
TRBJ2-3,TRBV7-9,TRBD2,once,CASSYPVSGGASDTQYF,TGTGCCAGCAGCTACCCTGTGAGCGGGGGGGCCTCAGATACGCAGTATTTT
TRBJ2-1,TRBV2,TRBD2,once,CASEAGGRSYNEQFF,TGTGCCAGCGAAGCGGGGGGTCGCTCCTACAATGAGCAGTTCTTC
TRBJ1-4,TRBV9,NA,NA,CASSPPGTAATNEKLFF,TGTGCCAGCAGCCCCCCCGGGACTGCCGCAACTAATGAAAAACTGTTTTTT
TRBJ2-2,TRBV19,TRBD1,many,CASGTGPIIGELFF,TGTGCCAGCGGGACAGGGCCTATTATCGGGGAGCTGTTTTTT
TRBJ2-7,TRBV9,NA,NA,CASSVWSGEGEQYF,TGTGCCAGCAGCGTCTGGTCAGGGGAGGGCGAGCAGTACTTC
TRBJ2-5,TRBV5-1,TRBD1,NA,CASSGGGQGRETQYF,TGCGCCAGCAGCGGGGGCGGACAGGGAAGGGAGACCCAGTACTTC
TRBJ2-3,TRBV7-2,TRBD2,NA,CASRIGLAGPDTQYF,TGTGCCAGCAGAATCGGTCTAGCGGGCCCAGATACGCAGTATTTT
TRBJ2-2,TRBV29-1,TRBD2,NA,CSVGGGLGELFF,TGCAGCGTTGGCGGGGGGCTGGGGGAGCTGTTTTTT
TRBJ2-7,TRBV4-1,NA,NA,CASSQADSSYEQYF,TGCGCCAGCAGCCAAGCGGACAGCTCCTACGAGCAGTACTTC
TRBJ2-5,TRBV7-8,TRBD1,NA,CASRLDRGQETQYF,TGTGCCAGCCGGCTTGACAGGGGCCAAGAGACCCAGTACTTC
TRBJ2-1,TRBV10-3,TRBD2,NA,CAISAVSGGSYNEQFF,TGTGCCATCAGTGCTGTTAGCGGGGGCTCCTACAATGAGCAGTTCTTC
TRBJ1-6,TRBV5-6,NA,NA,CASSFRGGNNSPLHF,TGTGCCAGCAGCTTCCGGGGAGGTAATAATTCACCCCTCCACTTT
TRBJ2-3,TRBV30,TRBD2,once,CAWKGAGGRPDTQYF,TGTGCCTGGAAGGGTGCGGGGGGGCGGCCAGATACGCAGTATTTT
TRBJ2-5,TRBV5-1,NA,NA,CASSFGQLQETQYF,TGCGCCAGCAGCTTTGGACAGCTACAAGAGACCCAGTACTTC
TRBJ2-2,TRBV24-1,NA,few,CATSDPRGAGELFF,TGTGCCACCAGTGATCCGCGGGGCGCCGGGGAGCTGTTTTTT
TRBJ2-7,TRBV19,TRBD1,NA,CASRSPGGWEQYF,TGTGCCAGTAGATCACCAGGGGGCTGGGAGCAGTACTTC
TRBJ2-3,TRBV2,TRBD1,NA,CASRGTGADTQYF,TGTGCCAGCAGAGGGACAGGGGCTGATACGCAGTATTTT
TRBJ2-2,TRBV7-6,TRBD1,NA,CASSPRQGRTGELFF,TGTGCCAGCAGCCCCAGACAGGGGCGGACCGGGGAGCTGTTTTTT
TRBJ1-1,TRBV5-5,NA,NA,CASSFSAGWYTEAFF,TGTGCCAGCAGCTTCTCGGCAGGCTGGTACACTGAAGCTTTCTTT
TRBJ2-5,TRBV5-1,TRBD2,NA,CASSFERGSGLETQYF,TGCGCCAGCAGCTTTGAGCGGGGGTCGGGTTTGGAGACCCAGTACTTC
TRBJ1-4,TRBV7-9,NA,NA,CASSPTAFGTNEKLFF,TGTGCCAGCAGCCCGACAGCCTTTGGAACTAATGAAAAACTGTTTTTT
TRBJ1-6,TRBV14,NA,few,CASSRGEGSSYNSPLHF,TGTGCCAGCAGCCGAGGAGAAGGAAGCTCCTATAATTCACCCCTCCACTTT
TRBJ2-7,TRBV18,NA,NA,CASSPLTDSYEQYF,TGTGCCAGCTCACCATTGACAGATTCCTACGAGCAGTACTTC
TRBJ2-7,TRBV27,TRBD2,once,CASSLAGGPPYEQYF,TGTGCCAGCAGTTTAGCGGGGGGGCCCCCCTACGAGCAGTACTTC